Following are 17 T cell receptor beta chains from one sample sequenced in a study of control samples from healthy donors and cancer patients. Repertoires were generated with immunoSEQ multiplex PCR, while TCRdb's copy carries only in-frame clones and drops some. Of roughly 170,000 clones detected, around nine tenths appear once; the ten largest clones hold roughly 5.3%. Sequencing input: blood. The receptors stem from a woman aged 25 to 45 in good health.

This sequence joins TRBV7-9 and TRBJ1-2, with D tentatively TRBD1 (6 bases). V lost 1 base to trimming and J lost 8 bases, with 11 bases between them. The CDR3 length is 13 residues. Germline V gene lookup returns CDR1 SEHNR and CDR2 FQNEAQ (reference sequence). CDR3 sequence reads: CASSLGTVGGYTF. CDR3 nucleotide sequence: TGTGCCAGCAGCTTAGGGACAGTAGGAGGCTACACCTTC.

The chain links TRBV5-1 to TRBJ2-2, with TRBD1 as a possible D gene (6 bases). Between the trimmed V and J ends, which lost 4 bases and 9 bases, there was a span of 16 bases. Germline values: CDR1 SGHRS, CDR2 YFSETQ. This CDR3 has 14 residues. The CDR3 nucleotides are TGCGCCAGCAGCCCAACGACAGGCGGCCGGGAGCTGTTTTTT. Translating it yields CASSPTTGGRELFF.

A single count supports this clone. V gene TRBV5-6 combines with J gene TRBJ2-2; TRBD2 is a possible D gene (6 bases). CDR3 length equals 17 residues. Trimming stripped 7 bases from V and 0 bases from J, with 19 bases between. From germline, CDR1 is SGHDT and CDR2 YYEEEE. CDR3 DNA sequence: TGTGCCAGCTCCCCCGGGCCGGGGGAGACGAACACCGGGGAGCTGTTTTTT. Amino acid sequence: CASSPGPGETNTGELFF. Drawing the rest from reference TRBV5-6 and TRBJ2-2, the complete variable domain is DAGVTQSPTHLIKTRGQQVTLRCSPKSGHDTVSWYQQALGQGPQFIFQYYEEEERQRGNFPDRFSGHQFPNYSSELNVNALLLGDSALYLCASSPGPGETNTGELFFGEGSRLTVL.

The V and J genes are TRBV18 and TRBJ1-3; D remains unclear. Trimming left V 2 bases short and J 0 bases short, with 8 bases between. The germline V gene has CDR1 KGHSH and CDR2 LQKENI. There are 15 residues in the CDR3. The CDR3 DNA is TGTGCCAGCTCACCATTGAGGGACTCTGGAAACACCATATATTTT. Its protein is CASSPLRDSGNTIYF.

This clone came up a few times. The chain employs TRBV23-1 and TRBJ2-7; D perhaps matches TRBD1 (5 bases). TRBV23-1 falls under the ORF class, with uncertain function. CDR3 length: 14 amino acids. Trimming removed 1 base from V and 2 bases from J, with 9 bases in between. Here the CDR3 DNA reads TGCGCCAGCAGTCAATGTCAGGGTCCCTACGAGCAGTACTTC. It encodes CASSQCQGPYEQYF.

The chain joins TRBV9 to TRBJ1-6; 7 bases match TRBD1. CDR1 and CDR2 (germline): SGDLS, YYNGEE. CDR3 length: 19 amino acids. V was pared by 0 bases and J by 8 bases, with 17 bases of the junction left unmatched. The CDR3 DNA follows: TGTGCCAGCAGCGTAGGGGATTTTATAGGGGGCCCATCGGATTCACCCCTCCACTTT. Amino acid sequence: CASSVGDFIGGPSDSPLHF.

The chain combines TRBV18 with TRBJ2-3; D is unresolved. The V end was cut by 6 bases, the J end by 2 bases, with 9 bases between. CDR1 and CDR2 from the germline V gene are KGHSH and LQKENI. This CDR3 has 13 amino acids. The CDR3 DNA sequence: TGTGCCAGCTCGGATAGAGTCACAGATACGCAGTATTTT. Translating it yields CASSDRVTDTQYF. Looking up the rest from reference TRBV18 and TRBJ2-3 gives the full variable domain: NAGVMQNPRHLVRRRGQEARLRCSPMKGHSHVYWYRQLPEEGLKFMVYLQKENIIDESGMPKERFSAEFPKEGPSILRIQQVVRGDSAAYFCASSDRVTDTQYFGPGTRLTVL.

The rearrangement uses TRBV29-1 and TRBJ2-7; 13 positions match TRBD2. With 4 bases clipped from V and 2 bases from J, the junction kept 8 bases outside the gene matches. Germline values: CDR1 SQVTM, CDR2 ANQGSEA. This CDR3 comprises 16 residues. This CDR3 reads CSVGGTSGTAPYEQYF. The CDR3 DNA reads TGCAGCGTTGGGGGGACTAGCGGGACCGCGCCCTACGAGCAGTACTTC.

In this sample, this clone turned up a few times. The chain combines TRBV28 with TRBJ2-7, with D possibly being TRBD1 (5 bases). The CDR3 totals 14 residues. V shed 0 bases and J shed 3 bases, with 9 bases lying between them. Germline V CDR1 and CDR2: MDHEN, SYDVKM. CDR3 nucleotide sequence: TGTGCCAGCAGTTTATGGACAGTAGACTACGAGCAGTACTTC. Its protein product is CASSLWTVDYEQYF.

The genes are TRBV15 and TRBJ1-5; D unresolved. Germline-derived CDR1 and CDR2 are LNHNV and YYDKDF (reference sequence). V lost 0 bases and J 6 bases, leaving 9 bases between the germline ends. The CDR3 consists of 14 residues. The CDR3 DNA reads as TGTGCCACCAGCAGAGACCGGCGGTTTCAGCCCCAGCATTTT. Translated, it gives CATSRDRRFQPQHF.

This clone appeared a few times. As DNA, the CDR3 is TGTGCCAGCAGTGAATACCGGGACAGACGTTATAGCAATCAGCCCCAGCATTTT. Its protein is CASSEYRDRRYSNQPQHF. The chain couples TRBV6-1 to TRBJ1-5; 7 nucleotides match TRBD1. Germline loops: CDR1 MNHNS, CDR2 SASEGT. With 2 bases clipped from V and 0 bases from J, the junction kept 10 bases outside the gene matches. The CDR3 is 18 amino acids.

DNA for the CDR3: TGTGCCAGCAGTGACTTAGCGGGGGGGCCTACAGATACGCAGTATTTT. Translation gives CASSDLAGGPTDTQYF. This chain links TRBV6-4 with TRBJ2-3; TRBD2 matches 11 bases. The CDR3 is 16 amino acids. Germline V gene sequence: CDR1 MRHNA, CDR2 SNTAGT. V dropped 1 base and J dropped 3; count of bases not matched to a gene: 3.

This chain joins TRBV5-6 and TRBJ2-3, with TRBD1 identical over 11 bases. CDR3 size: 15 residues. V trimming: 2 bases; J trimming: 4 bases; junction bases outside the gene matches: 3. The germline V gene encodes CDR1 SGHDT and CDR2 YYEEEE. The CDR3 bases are TGTGCCAGCAGCTTCGGGACAGGGGGGGCAGATACGCAGTATTTT. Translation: CASSFGTGGADTQYF.

The CDR3 DNA sequence: TGCAGTGCTAGTTCCAATCTGGAGAACATTCAGTACTTC. This encodes CSASSNLENIQYF. The genes are TRBV20-1 and TRBJ2-4; D not certain. The CDR3 totals 13 residues. Deletions cut 3 bases from V and 7 bases from J, with 13 bases between. CDR1 and CDR2 (germline): DFQATT, SNEGSKA (reference sequence).

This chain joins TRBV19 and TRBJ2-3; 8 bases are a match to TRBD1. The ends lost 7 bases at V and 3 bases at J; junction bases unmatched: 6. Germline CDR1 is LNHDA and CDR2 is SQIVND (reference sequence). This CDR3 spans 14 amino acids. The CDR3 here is CASKPGGATDTQYF. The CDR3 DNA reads TGTGCCAGTAAACCAGGGGGCGCGACAGATACGCAGTATTTT.

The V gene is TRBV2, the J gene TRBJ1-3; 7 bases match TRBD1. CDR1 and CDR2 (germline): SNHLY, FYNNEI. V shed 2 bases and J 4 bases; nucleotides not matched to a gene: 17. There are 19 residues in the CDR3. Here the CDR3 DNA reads TGTGCCAGCAGTGAACACGGACGCAGGGGGGGAGCCTGGGGAAACACCATATATTTT. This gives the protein CASSEHGRRGGAWGNTIYF.

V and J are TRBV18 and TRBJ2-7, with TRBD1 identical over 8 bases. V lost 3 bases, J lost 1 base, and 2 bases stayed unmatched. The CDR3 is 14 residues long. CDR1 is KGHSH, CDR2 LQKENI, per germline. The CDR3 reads CASSPGQASYEQYV. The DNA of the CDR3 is TGTGCCAGCTCACCGGGACAGGCTTCCTACGAGCAGTACGTC.